This record concerns one T cell receptor (beta chain) sequence. The data were taken from a study of control samples from healthy donors and cancer patients. This CDR3 region has 12 residues. The germline CDR1 and CDR2 sequences are SGHTA and FQGTGA. V gave up 7 bases and J gave up 10 bases, with 13 bases separating them. Produced via immunoSEQ multiplex PCR; TCRdb's table is partial and in-frame only. The repertoire has roughly 73,000 clones, 75% to 90% of them found once; the top ten carry 25% to 35%. The chain uses TRBV7-3 and TRBJ2-2; unclear D gene. The specimen was blood. This receptor was obtained from a man aged 45-65 years in good health. This CDR3 reads CASTNPNEELFF. The DNA for the CDR3 is TGTGCCAGCACCAATCCCAACGAGGAGCTGTTTTTT.